A selection of T cell receptor beta chains follows, all from one sample in a study of T cells in narcolepsy. The method was immunoSEQ multiplex PCR; TCRdb's version includes in-frame clones alone and lacks a portion of them. The sample consists of 35,000 or so clones, approximately 85% of them appearing once. Sequenced material: CD45RA- memory CD4+ T cells from PBMCs. These receptors all come from a human donor with narcolepsy. CDR3s include the opening cysteine and the closing phenylalanine or tryptophan. Each record gives: D gene, J gene, V gene, clone size, CDR3 protein, CDR3 DNA. The D gene is left open where the match is weak. For some rows the clone size is stated as once, few or many, or as a class when expanded; others skip it.

NA | TRBJ1-1 | TRBV28 | NA | CASSVPLTGYTEAFF | TGTGCCAGCAGTGTTCCCCTTACAGGCTACACTGAAGCTTTCTTT
TRBD2 | TRBJ2-3 | TRBV7-2 | NA | CASSLGLAGGNTDTQYF | TGTGCCAGCAGCCTCGGACTAGCGGGGGGGAACACAGATACGCAGTATTTT
NA | TRBJ1-5 | TRBV10-2 | NA | CASSGDNGVVRQPQHF | TGCGCCAGCAGTGGGGACAATGGGGTGGTTAGGCAGCCCCAGCATTTT
TRBD2 | TRBJ2-5 | TRBV7-3 | NA | CASSPTLLAGGPETQYF | TGTGCCAGCAGCCCCACGCTACTAGCGGGGGGGCCAGAGACCCAGTACTTC
NA | TRBJ2-1 | TRBV30 | NA | CAGLSTGPDEQFF | TGTGCCGGACTTTCAACGGGACCAGATGAGCAGTTCTTC
NA | TRBJ1-1 | TRBV27 | NA | CASRRRETPNGHWTEAFF | TGTGCCAGCAGGAGAAGAGAAACACCTAATGGTCACTGGACTGAAGCTTTCTTT
NA | TRBJ2-7 | TRBV6-1 | NA | CASSPRGYEQYF | TGTGCCAGCAGCCCTAGAGGGTACGAGCAGTACTTC
TRBD1 | TRBJ2-4 | TRBV6-6 | NA | CASNTGVAKNIQYF | TGTGCCAGCAACACAGGGGTAGCCAAAAACATTCAGTACTTC
NA | TRBJ2-3 | TRBV11-2 | few | CASSLMGARTDTQYF | TGTGCCAGCAGCTTAATGGGGGCTCGTACAGATACGCAGTATTTT
TRBD1 | TRBJ1-2 | TRBV28 | NA | CASNMGQNYGYTF | TGTGCCAGCAACATGGGACAGAACTATGGCTACACCTTC
NA | TRBJ2-7 | TRBV5-6 | NA | CASSQTSSYEQYF | TGTGCCAGCAGCCAGACTAGCTCCTACGAGCAGTACTTC
NA | TRBJ2-7 | TRBV10-3 | NA | CAIRGGYEQYF | TGTGCCATCAGAGGGGGGTACGAGCAGTACTTC
NA | TRBJ2-7 | TRBV6-1 | NA | CASSAGRRIAYEQYF | TGTGCCAGCAGTGCGGGCAGGAGGATAGCCTACGAGCAGTACTTC
NA | TRBJ1-5 | TRBV29-1 | NA | CSVATDYSNQPQHF | TGCAGCGTTGCGACAGACTATAGCAATCAGCCCCAGCATTTT
NA | TRBJ2-1 | TRBV29-1 | NA | CSVAPRLDGNEQFF | TGCAGCGTTGCGCCAAGACTGGATGGCAATGAGCAGTTCTTC